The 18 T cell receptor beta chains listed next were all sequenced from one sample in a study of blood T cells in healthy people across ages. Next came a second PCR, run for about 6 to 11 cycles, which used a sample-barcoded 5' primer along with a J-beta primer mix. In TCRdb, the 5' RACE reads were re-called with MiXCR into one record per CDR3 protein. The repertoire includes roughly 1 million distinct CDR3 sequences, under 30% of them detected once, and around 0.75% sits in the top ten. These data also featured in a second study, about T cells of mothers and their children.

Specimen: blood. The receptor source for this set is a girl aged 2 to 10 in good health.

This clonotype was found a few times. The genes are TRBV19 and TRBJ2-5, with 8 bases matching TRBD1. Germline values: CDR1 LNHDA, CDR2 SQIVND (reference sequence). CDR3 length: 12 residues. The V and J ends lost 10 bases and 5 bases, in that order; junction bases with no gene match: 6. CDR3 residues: CATGQGWETQYF. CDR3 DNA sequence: TGTGCCACCGGACAGGGCTGGGAGACCCAGTACTTC.

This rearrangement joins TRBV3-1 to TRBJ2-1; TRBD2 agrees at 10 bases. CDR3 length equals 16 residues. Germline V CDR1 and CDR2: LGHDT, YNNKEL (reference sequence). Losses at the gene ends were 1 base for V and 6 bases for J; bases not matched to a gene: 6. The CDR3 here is CASSQVGLAVANEQFF. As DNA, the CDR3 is TGTGCCAGCAGCCAAGTCGGACTAGCGGTAGCCAATGAGCAGTTCTTC.

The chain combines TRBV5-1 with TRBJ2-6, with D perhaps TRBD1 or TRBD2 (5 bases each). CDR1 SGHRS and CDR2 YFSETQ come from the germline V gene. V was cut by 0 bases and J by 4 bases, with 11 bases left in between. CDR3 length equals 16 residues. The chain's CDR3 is CASSLGLGPGANVLTF. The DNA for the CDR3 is TGCGCCAGCAGCTTGGGTTTGGGACCCGGGGCCAACGTCCTGACTTTC. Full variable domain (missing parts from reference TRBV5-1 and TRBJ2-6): KAGVTQTPRYLIKTRGQQVTLSCSPISGHRSVSWYQQTPGQGLQFLFEYFSETQRNKGNFPGRFSGRQFSNSRSEMNVSTLELGDSALYLCASSLGLGPGANVLTFGAGSRLTVL.

As DNA, the CDR3 is TGTGCCATCAGTGAGTTGAGGGGGGCAACAGATACGCAGTATTTT. This gives the protein CAISELRGATDTQYF. The chain uses TRBV10-3 and TRBJ2-3; D possibly uses TRBD1 or TRBD2 (6 bases each). From germline, CDR1 is ENHRY and CDR2 SYGVKD. The CDR3 consists of 15 residues. Trimming cost V 1 base and J 3 bases, with 11 bases left between them.

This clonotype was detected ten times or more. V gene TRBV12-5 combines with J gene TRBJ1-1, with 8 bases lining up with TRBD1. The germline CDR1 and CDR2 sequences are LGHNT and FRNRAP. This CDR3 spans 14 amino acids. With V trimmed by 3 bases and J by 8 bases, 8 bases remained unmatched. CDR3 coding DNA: TGTGCTAGTGGTTTCATGGACAGGGTCGCCGAAGCTTTCTTT. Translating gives CASGFMDRVAEAFF.

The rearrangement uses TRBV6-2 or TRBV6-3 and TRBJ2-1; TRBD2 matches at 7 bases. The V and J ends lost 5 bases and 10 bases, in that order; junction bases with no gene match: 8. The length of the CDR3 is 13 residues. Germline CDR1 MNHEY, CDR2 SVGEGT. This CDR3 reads CASSHGGSVEQFF. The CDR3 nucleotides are TGTGCCAGCAGTCACGGGGGGAGCGTCGAGCAGTTCTTC.

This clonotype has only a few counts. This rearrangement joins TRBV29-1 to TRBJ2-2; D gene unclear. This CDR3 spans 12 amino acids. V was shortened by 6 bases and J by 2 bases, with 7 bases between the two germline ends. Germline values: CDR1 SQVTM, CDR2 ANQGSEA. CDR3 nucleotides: TGCAGCGTAGCATTAAACACCGGGGAGCTGTTTTTT. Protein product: CSVALNTGELFF.

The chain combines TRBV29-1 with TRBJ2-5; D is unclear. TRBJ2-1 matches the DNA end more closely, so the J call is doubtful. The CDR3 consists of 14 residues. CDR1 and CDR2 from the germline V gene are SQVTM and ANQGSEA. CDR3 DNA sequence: TGCAGCGTTGAAAGGATTGAGGAAGACAATGAGCAGTTCTTC. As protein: CSVERIEEDNEQFF.

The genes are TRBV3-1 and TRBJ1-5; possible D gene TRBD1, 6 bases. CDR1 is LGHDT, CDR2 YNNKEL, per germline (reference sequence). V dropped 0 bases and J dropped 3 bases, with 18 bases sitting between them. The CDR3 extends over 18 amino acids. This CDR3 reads CASSQDHLGGGSNQPQHF. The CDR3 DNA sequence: TGTGCCAGCAGCCAAGATCATCTAGGGGGAGGATCCAATCAGCCCCAGCATTTT. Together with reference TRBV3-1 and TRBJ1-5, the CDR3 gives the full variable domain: DTAVSQTPKYLVTQMGNDKSIKCEQNLGHDTMYWYKQDSKKFLKIMFSYNNKELIINETVPNRFSPKSPDKAHLNLHINSLELGDSAVYFCASSQDHLGGGSNQPQHFGDGTRLSIL.

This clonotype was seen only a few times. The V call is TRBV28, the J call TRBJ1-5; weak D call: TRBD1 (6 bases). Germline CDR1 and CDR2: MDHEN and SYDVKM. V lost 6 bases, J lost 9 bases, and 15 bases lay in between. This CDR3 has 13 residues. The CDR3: CASRGDLRGPQHF. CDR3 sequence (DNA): TGTGCCAGCAGAGGGGACCTCAGGGGGCCCCAGCATTTT.

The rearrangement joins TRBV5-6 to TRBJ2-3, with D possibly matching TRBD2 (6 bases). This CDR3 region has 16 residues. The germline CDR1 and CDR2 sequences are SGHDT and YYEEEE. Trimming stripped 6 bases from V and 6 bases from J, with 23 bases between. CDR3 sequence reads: CASTPLGQEGWDTQYF. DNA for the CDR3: TGTGCCAGCACCCCTCTTGGTCAGGAGGGGTGGGATACGCAGTATTTT.

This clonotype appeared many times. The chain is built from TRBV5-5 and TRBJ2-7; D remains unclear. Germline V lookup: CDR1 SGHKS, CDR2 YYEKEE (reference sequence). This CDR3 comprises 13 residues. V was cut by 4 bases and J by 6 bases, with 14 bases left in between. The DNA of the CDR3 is TGTGCCAGCAGCCTCTCCATAGGCCGCGAGCAGTACTTC. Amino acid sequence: CASSLSIGREQYF.

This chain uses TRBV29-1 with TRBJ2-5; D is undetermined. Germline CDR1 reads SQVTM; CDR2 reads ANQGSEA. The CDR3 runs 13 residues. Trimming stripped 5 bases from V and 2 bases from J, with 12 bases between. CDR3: CSVLGWDQETQYF. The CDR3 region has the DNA TGCAGCGTTCTAGGCTGGGATCAAGAGACCCAGTACTTC.

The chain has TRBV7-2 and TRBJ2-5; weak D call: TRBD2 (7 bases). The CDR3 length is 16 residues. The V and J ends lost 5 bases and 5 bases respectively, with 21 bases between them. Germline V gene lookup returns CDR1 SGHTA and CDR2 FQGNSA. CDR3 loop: CASSLDLGGGRETQYF. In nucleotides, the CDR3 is TGTGCCAGCAGCCTGGATTTGGGGGGGGGCCGGGAGACCCAGTACTTC.

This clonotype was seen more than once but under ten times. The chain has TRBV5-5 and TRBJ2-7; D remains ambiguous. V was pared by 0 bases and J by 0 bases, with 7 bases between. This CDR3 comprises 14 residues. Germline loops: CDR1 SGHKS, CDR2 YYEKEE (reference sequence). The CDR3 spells CASSLDWSSYEQYF. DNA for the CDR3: TGTGCCAGCAGCTTGGATTGGAGCTCCTACGAGCAGTACTTC.

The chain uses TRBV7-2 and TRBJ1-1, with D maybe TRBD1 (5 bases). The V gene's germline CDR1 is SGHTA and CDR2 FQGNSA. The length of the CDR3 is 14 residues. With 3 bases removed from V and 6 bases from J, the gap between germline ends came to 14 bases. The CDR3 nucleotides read TGTGCCAGCAGCTTGTTTCACGGGGCTGCTGAAGCTTTCTTT. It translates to CASSLFHGAAEAFF. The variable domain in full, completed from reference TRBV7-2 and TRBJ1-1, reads GAGVSQSPSNKVTEKGKDVELRCDPISGHTALYWYRQSLGQGLEFLIYFQGNSAPDKSGLPSDRFSAERTGGSVSTLTIQRTQQEDSAVYLCASSLFHGAAEAFFGQGTRLTVV.

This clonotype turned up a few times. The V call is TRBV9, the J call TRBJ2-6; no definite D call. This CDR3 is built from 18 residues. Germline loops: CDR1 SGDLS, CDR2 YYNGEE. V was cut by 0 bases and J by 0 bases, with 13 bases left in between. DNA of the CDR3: TGTGCCAGCAGCGTAGTTGGCGGCTACCTCTCTGGGGCCAACGTCCTGACTTTC. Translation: CASSVVGGYLSGANVLTF.

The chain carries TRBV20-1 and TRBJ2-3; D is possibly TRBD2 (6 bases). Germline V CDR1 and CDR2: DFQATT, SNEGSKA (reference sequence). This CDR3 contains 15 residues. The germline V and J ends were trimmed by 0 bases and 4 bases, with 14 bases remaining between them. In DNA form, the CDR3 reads TGCAGTGCTAGAGATCGTTGGGACTTATCAGATACGCAGTATTTT. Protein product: CSARDRWDLSDTQYF.